These 21 T cell receptor beta chains share one sample of origin, sequenced in a study of blood T cell repertoires in COVID-19. Data came from immunoSEQ multiplex PCR; TCRdb stores just in-frame clones and leaves some out. The sample records approximately 280,000 clones, around nine tenths being singletons. The sequenced material came from PBMCs or T cells enriched from blood (not recorded which). The origin of the receptors is a woman in her late teens or twenties who had recovered from COVID-19.

This sequence joins TRBV29-1 and TRBJ2-1; D gene ambiguous. CDR3 length: 11 amino acids. Germline CDR1 SQVTM, CDR2 ANQGSEA. V lost 6 bases to trimming and J lost 5 bases, with 8 bases between them. CDR3 in DNA: TGCAGCGTCGGGTCGAACAATGAGCAGTTCTTC. As protein: CSVGSNNEQFF.

This clone appeared once. This sequence joins TRBV19 and TRBJ2-3; TRBD2 matches 8 bases. V dropped 9 bases and J dropped 4; count of bases not matched to a gene: 6. The CDR3 extends over 13 amino acids. Germline V gives CDR1 LNHDA, CDR2 SQIVND (reference sequence). The CDR3 sequence is CASQRERSDTQYF. CDR3 coding DNA: TGTGCCAGCCAGCGGGAGAGGTCAGATACGCAGTATTTT.

The chain combines TRBV5-4 with TRBJ1-5; 8 bases are shared with TRBD1. In germline, CDR1 is SGHNT, CDR2 YYREEE (reference sequence). V gave up 4 bases and J gave up 4 bases; unmatched junction bases: 7. This CDR3 has 15 residues. CDR3 coding DNA: TGTGCCAGCAGCCCGGGGACAGGACGTAATCAGCCCCAGCATTTT. Its translation: CASSPGTGRNQPQHF.

V usage is TRBV10-2 and J usage is TRBJ2-7; D possibly corresponds to TRBD2 (6 bases). Per germline, CDR1 WSHSY and CDR2 SAAADI. V lost 4 bases and J lost 4, with 17 bases in between. The CDR3 sequence is 15 residues long. Here the CDR3 reads CASSGGEQTIYEQYF. CDR3 bases: TGCGCCAGCAGTGGCGGGGAACAGACGATATACGAGCAGTACTTC.

The chain uses TRBV3-1 (or the pseudogene TRBV3-2) and TRBJ2-1; 11 positions agree with TRBD2. CDR1 and CDR2 from the germline V gene are LGHDT and YNNKEL (reference sequence). The CDR3 is 16 amino acids. The J segment lost 8 bases and the V segment lost 1 base, leaving 7 bases of the junction unmatched. CDR3 in amino acids: CASSQAYSGGEDEQFF. The CDR3, as DNA: TGTGCCAGCAGCCAAGCTTATAGCGGGGGGGAGGATGAGCAGTTCTTC.

This clone was counted a single time. The CDR3 DNA follows: TGTGCCAGCAGCTCCCGCGGGGACGGGACCTACGAGCAGTACTTC. Encoded protein: CASSSRGDGTYEQYF. The chain is built from TRBV9 and TRBJ2-7; the D gene is possibly TRBD2 (6 bases). The V gene's germline CDR1 is SGDLS and CDR2 YYNGEE. This CDR3 has 15 residues. V was trimmed by 4 bases and J by 2 bases, leaving 16 bases between them. Combining the CDR3 with reference TRBV9 and TRBJ2-7 gives the whole variable domain DSGVTQTPKHLITATGQRVTLRCSPRSGDLSVYWYQQSLDQGLQFLIQYYNGEERAKGNILERFSAQQFPDLHSELNLSSLELGDSALYFCASSSRGDGTYEQYFGPGTRLTVT.

The chain employs TRBV11-3 and TRBJ2-7; perhaps TRBD2 as D (5 bases). Deletions cut 1 base from V and 2 bases from J, with 12 bases between. Germline V CDR1 and CDR2: SGHNT, YENEEA. The CDR3 totals 15 residues. DNA of the CDR3: TGTGCCAGCAGCTTAGGAGCGGATGCCCCCTACGAGCAGTACTTC. Its protein is CASSLGADAPYEQYF.

This clone was picked up one time. The V and J genes are TRBV6-5 and TRBJ2-2, with D uncertain. There are 15 residues in the CDR3. Germline values: CDR1 MNHEY, CDR2 SVGAGI. Between the trimmed V and J ends, which lost 2 bases and 1 base, there was a span of 8 bases. The CDR3: CASSYGTVNTGELFF. In DNA, the CDR3 is TGTGCCAGCAGTTACGGAACAGTGAACACCGGGGAGCTGTTTTTT.

In this sample, this clone turned up once. J is TRBJ1-3 and V is TRBV5-6; no reliable D call. Germline loops: CDR1 SGHDT, CDR2 YYEEEE. V dropped 4 bases and J dropped 0 bases, with 11 bases sitting between them. The CDR3 is made up of 15 amino acids. The DNA for the CDR3 is TGTGCCAGCAGCATTCTCACGAGCTCTGGAAACACCATATATTTT. This encodes CASSILTSSGNTIYF.

J is TRBJ2-2 and V is TRBV12-2; the table's D gene call, TRBD2, was not cross checked with the DNA. TRBV12-2 is a documented pseudogene. The CDR3 covers 19 residues. The DNA for the CDR3 is TGTGCAAGTCGCTTACGGGAGCGGCTATTGAAACCGAACACCGGGGAGCTGTTTTTT. Translating gives CASRLRERLLKPNTGELFF.

The V gene is TRBV30, the J gene TRBJ2-7; D remains ambiguous. Trimming took off 0 bases at V and 6 bases at J, with 9 bases between the two ends. Germline loops: CDR1 GTSNPN, CDR2 SVGIG (reference sequence). The CDR3 is 12 amino acids. The CDR3 is CAWSVDQAEQYF. The CDR3 DNA follows: TGTGCCTGGAGTGTAGATCAGGCCGAGCAGTACTTC.

The genes are TRBV24-1 and TRBJ2-2; 8 bases map to TRBD1. The CDR3 is 14 residues long. V trimming: 6 bases; J trimming: 4 bases; junction bases outside the gene matches: 3. Germline V gene sequence: CDR1 KGHDR, CDR2 SFDVKD. This chain's CDR3 is CATSSRGLTGELFF. CDR3 coding DNA: TGTGCCACCAGTTCCAGGGGGCTCACCGGGGAGCTGTTTTTT.

The chain has TRBV12-5 and TRBJ2-1; a possible D gene is TRBD1 (6 bases). Germline CDR1 is LGHNT and CDR2 is FRNRAP. The CDR3 runs to 18 residues. Trimming cost V 8 bases and J 0 bases, with 23 bases left between them. The CDR3 DNA reads TGTGCTAGTTGTCCGGGACACCTCCTTAAACTCTCCTACAATGAGCAGTTCTTC. Protein: CASCPGHLLKLSYNEQFF. The full variable domain, completed using reference TRBV12-5 and TRBJ2-1, is DARVTQTPRHKVTEMGQEVTMRCQPILGHNTVFWYRQTMMQGLELLAYFRNRAPLDDSGMPKDRFSAEMPDATLATLKIQPSEPRDSAVYFCASCPGHLLKLSYNEQFFGPGTRLTVL.

This clone was recorded once. As DNA, the CDR3 is TGTGCCTGGAATGTAGGTTTGAACAGTCAGCCCCAGCATTTT. Residues: CAWNVGLNSQPQHF. The chain carries TRBV30 and TRBJ1-5; D gene uncertain. This CDR3 region has 14 residues. Looked up from germline, CDR1 is GTSNPN and CDR2 is SVGIG (reference sequence). The V end lost 4 bases, the J end lost 6 bases, and 16 bases lay between the germline ends.

V gene TRBV24-1 combines with J gene TRBJ2-1, with 7 bases aligning to TRBD2. This CDR3 is 15 amino acids long. V was clipped by 5 bases and J by 5 bases; unmatched bases: 8. CDR1 is KGHDR and CDR2 is SFDVKD in the germline V gene. The CDR3 DNA is TGTGCCACCAGTGTGGAAGCGGGGATTAACAATGAGCAGTTCTTC. It is translated as CATSVEAGINNEQFF.

CDR3 sequence reads: CASSLEQGASQPQHF. The CDR3, as DNA: TGTGCCAGCAGCCTCGAGCAGGGGGCTAGTCAGCCCCAGCATTTT. The chain employs TRBV6-2 or TRBV6-3 and TRBJ1-5, with 8 bases that match TRBD1. V gave up 6 bases and J gave up 6 bases; unmatched junction bases: 10. The CDR3 consists of 15 residues. Germline lookup yields CDR1 MNHEY and CDR2 SVGEGT.

The J gene is TRBJ2-1, the V gene TRBV4-1; 10 nucleotides match TRBD2. V lost 0 bases, J lost 7 bases, and 9 bases stayed unmatched. This CDR3 spans 17 amino acids. Germline CDR1 reads MGHRA; CDR2 reads YSYEKL. The CDR3 loop is CASSQESASGSWNEQFF. The CDR3 DNA reads as TGCGCCAGCAGCCAAGAAAGCGCTAGCGGGAGTTGGAATGAGCAGTTCTTC.

The J gene is TRBJ2-2, the V gene TRBV7-9, with 11 bases lining up with TRBD2. The J segment lost 3 bases and the V segment lost 5 bases, leaving 8 bases of the junction unmatched. The CDR3 consists of 17 residues. Germline assignment: CDR1 SEHNR and CDR2 FQNEAQ (reference sequence). CDR3 nucleotides: TGTGCCAGCAGCCACCGACTAGCGGGGATCTACACCGGGGAGCTGTTTTTT. This codes for CASSHRLAGIYTGELFF.

The rearrangement uses TRBV28 and TRBJ2-7; D is unresolved. The V end was cut by 1 base, the J end by 9 bases, with 7 bases between. In germline, CDR1 is MDHEN, CDR2 SYDVKM. The CDR3 totals 11 residues. The CDR3 coding sequence is TGTGCCAGCAGTTTATTGGCTGTGCAGTACTTC. Translation: CASSLLAVQYF.

This sequence joins TRBV5-6 and TRBJ2-3; 7 positions match TRBD1. The germline CDR1 and CDR2 sequences are SGHDT and YYEEEE. With 3 bases clipped from V and 2 bases from J, the junction kept 6 bases outside the gene matches. The CDR3 spans 15 residues. The CDR3 region is CASSSDRIYTDTQYF. In DNA form, the CDR3 reads TGTGCCAGCAGCTCGGACAGGATCTACACAGATACGCAGTATTTT.

This clone was observed a few times. The genes are TRBV4-1 and TRBJ1-6; D might be TRBD1 (6 bases). The CDR3 runs 16 residues. Germline V gene sequence: CDR1 MGHRA, CDR2 YSYEKL. Trimming stripped 0 bases from V and 7 bases from J, with 13 bases between. Here the CDR3 DNA reads TGCGCCAGCAGCCAAGACATACAGGGAGAAAATTCACCCCTCCACTTT. Protein sequence: CASSQDIQGENSPLHF.